A single T cell receptor (beta chain) is shown here with its context. Its antigen is not yet known. Base qualities are missing; no much larger clone stands one base away. This sample was taken from a study of OX40 agonist ivuxolimab in advanced cancers. Turning to the overall study: Ivuxolimab was a fully human IgG2 agonistic monoclonal antibody targeting the costimulatory receptor OX40 (CD134). The paper reports the monotherapy dose-escalation portion (N of about 47 patients) of the phase I ivuxolimab trial. In the dose-escalation cohort, approximately 82% of patients were male, and the mean age was approximately 60 years with a range of about 20 to 79. Partial responses occurred in three dose-escalation patients: two with cutaneous melanoma and one with hepatocellular carcinoma. Intravenous ivuxolimab was administered to patients every 2 weeks at six dose levels: 0.01, 0.1, 0.3, 1.5, 3 and 10 mg/kg. Peripheral TCRbeta sequencing aimed to test whether ivuxolimab altered TCR sequence diversity and caused clonal T-cell expansion. Patients were allowed to have had prior anti-PD-1, anti-PD-L1 or anti-CTLA-4 therapy, and around two fifths of the dose-escalation patients had been treated with checkpoint inhibitors. Of the approximately 50 dose-escalation patients, hepatocellular carcinoma was present in about 20, melanoma in roughly 15, renal cell carcinoma in 9 and head and neck cancer in 9. Here is what the overall study found, with its caveats: Low levels of normalized T-cell clonal expansion were also seen in some patients who did not respond. Which antigens the clonally expanded peripheral T cells were specific for was not determined. In the 0.1-3.0 mg/kg groups, partial responders had among the lowest normalized peripheral clonal expansion, particularly in CD8+ T cells. After ivuxolimab, expanded clones were on average more numerous among CD8+ T cells than among CD4+ T cells. Clonal expansion of both CD4+ and CD8+ blood T cells was observed from baseline to week 6 at doses 0.1 to 3.0 mg/kg.

Patients with autoimmune disease history or receiving systemic immunosuppression were excluded from the trial. Peripheral blood for TCR sequencing was drawn from every dose cohort at baseline, at cycle 4 day 1 and at cycle 7 day 1. The samples were taken from a phase I, first-in-human, multicenter, open-label dose-escalation trial of ivuxolimab. Adults with locally advanced or metastatic head and neck squamous cell, hepatocellular, melanoma or renal cell carcinoma were enrolled in the trial. Before TCR sequencing, CD4+ T cells and CD8+ T cells from peripheral blood were sorted into separate populations. The germline V gene yields SGHVS for CDR1 and FQNEAQ for CDR2. The CDR3, cysteine through phenylalanine, is 13 amino acids long. CDR3 DNA only is kept here, 39 bases in frame from base 1. V sheds 10 bases and J sheds 2 bases, leaving 14 bases between their ends. Genomic DNA was isolated from the sorted cells so that the TCRbeta CDR3 region could be sequenced. The immunoSEQ Assay was used to sequence the TCRbeta CDR3 regions. TCRdb holds this immuneACCESS table with in-frame rearrangements only. Some clones are missing; in checked studies, unresolved V genes explain under half, and the rest has no known cause. This sample lists approximately 64,000 clones; 85% were detected once. Around 4% of the sample comes from the top ten.

Sequenced here: CD4+ or CD8+ T cells sorted from blood, sampled in a trial of the OX40 agonist ivuxolimab. This sequence was found in an adult with an advanced solid tumor such as melanoma, head and neck, liver or kidney cancer. The rearrangement joined TRBV7-8 to TRBJ2-5; matching of 5 bases hints at TRBD1 as the D gene. The nucleotides are TGTGCCACATTTTCACAGGCACAAGAGACCCAGTACTTC. Translated, this is CATFSQAQETQYF.